Following are 20 T cell receptor beta chains from one sample sequenced in a study of CD8+ T cells in alopecia areata. Extracted RNA was reverse transcribed, and the resulting cDNA served as sequencing template. The method was immunoSEQ multiplex PCR; TCRdb's version includes in-frame clones alone and lacks a portion of them. The table records roughly 98,000 clones, roughly three fifths of them present only once. Stated treatment: oral pan-JAK inhibitor, 5-10 mg twice daily. Source: CD8+ T cells sorted from blood, taken at week 4, from a patient treated with tofacitinib. These receptor sequences come from a human donor with alopecia areata.

V gene TRBV7-9 combines with J gene TRBJ2-3; TRBD2 agrees at 9 bases. J gave up 2 bases and V 0 bases, and 3 bases lay outside the gene matches. Germline V CDR1 and CDR2: SEHNR, FQNEAQ (reference sequence). This CDR3 comprises 16 residues. CDR3 protein: CASSLASGSFTDTQYF. The CDR3 nucleotides are TGTGCCAGCAGCTTAGCTAGCGGGAGCTTCACAGATACGCAGTATTTT.

A few counts support this clone. The chain uses TRBV30 and TRBJ2-3, with TRBD1 identical over 8 bases. V gave up 0 bases and J gave up 2 bases; unmatched junction bases: 10. This CDR3 has 17 residues. The germline CDR1 and CDR2 sequences are GTSNPN and SVGIG (reference sequence). In nucleotides, the CDR3 is TGTGCCTGGAGTGTACGCGTTCGGACAGGGAACACAGATACGCAGTATTTT. Its protein product is CAWSVRVRTGNTDTQYF.

The chain recombines TRBV5-1 with TRBJ2-7; D ambiguous. V shed 4 bases and J shed 3 bases, with 5 bases lying between them. Germline V lookup: CDR1 SGHRS, CDR2 YFSETQ. The length of the CDR3 is 11 residues. The CDR3 loop reads CASSSDYEQYF. CDR3 DNA: TGCGCCAGCAGCAGTGACTACGAGCAGTACTTC.

This clone was detected a few times. The chain is built from TRBV19 and TRBJ1-1, with no clear D. Germline V gene data show CDR1 as LNHDA and CDR2 as SQIVND (reference sequence). With 1 base removed from V and 4 bases from J, the gap between germline ends came to 10 bases. This CDR3 comprises 14 residues. The CDR3 reads CASSIGSDLTEAFF. CDR3 nucleotide sequence: TGTGCCAGTAGTATAGGGTCAGACCTCACTGAAGCTTTCTTT.

The chain employs TRBV30 and TRBJ2-7; D uncertain. Germline V gives CDR1 GTSNPN, CDR2 SVGIG (reference sequence). The V end lost 3 bases, the J end lost 6 bases, and 15 bases lay between the germline ends. The CDR3 contains 13 residues. The DNA of the CDR3 is TGTGCCTGGAGCCTAGGGCCCAACCTCGAGCAGTACTTC. Amino acid sequence: CAWSLGPNLEQYF.

The chain carries TRBV27 and TRBJ2-1; TRBD1 is a possible D gene (5 bases). The length of the CDR3 is 14 residues. Trimming left V 3 bases short and J 10 bases short, with 16 bases between. Germline assignment: CDR1 MNHEY and CDR2 SMNVEV (reference sequence). CDR3 in DNA: TGTGCCAGCAGTTTGCCCGACAGTACTCAGGAGCAGTTCTTC. Its protein is CASSLPDSTQEQFF.

The chain is built from TRBV9 and TRBJ1-2, with 9 bases aligning to TRBD1. The CDR3 is made up of 17 amino acids. Germline lookup yields CDR1 SGDLS and CDR2 YYNGEE. Trimming took 3 bases from V and 4 from J; bases not matched to a gene: 13. CDR3 loop: CASSGYLGQGRFYGYTF. The CDR3 region has the DNA TGTGCCAGCAGCGGATATTTGGGACAGGGTCGGTTCTATGGCTACACCTTC.

This clone was counted only a few times. V usage is TRBV14 and J usage is TRBJ2-1, with D perhaps TRBD2 (6 bases). The V gene lost 4 bases and the J gene lost 2 bases, with 12 bases spanning the gap. CDR1 and CDR2 from the germline V gene are SGHDN and FVKESK. The CDR3 extends over 15 amino acids. The CDR3 loop reads CASSRLGGPYNEQFF. The CDR3 DNA reads as TGTGCCAGCAGCCGCCTGGGGGGACCCTACAATGAGCAGTTCTTC.

V usage is TRBV27 and J usage is TRBJ2-6, with D possibly being TRBD1 (6 bases). Looked up from germline, CDR1 is MNHEY and CDR2 is SMNVEV (reference sequence). The V and J ends lost 8 bases and 3 bases respectively, with 20 bases between them. The CDR3 is 17 residues long. The CDR3 DNA reads as TGTGCCAGCGGGGTGACAGGACCCCCCTTTGGGGCCAACGTCCTGACTTTC. It specifies CASGVTGPPFGANVLTF.

The rearrangement uses TRBV23-1 and TRBJ1-2; the D is unclear. TRBV23-1 is classed as an ORF, of uncertain function. The CDR3 is 13 amino acids. The V end lost 3 bases, the J end lost 7 bases, and 12 bases lay between the germline ends. As DNA, the CDR3 is TGCGCCAGCAGTCACCGGGCCCTTGGTGGCTACACCTTC. The encoded protein is CASSHRALGGYTF.

The chain joins TRBV11-2 to TRBJ2-3, with 8 nucleotides matching TRBD2. The ends lost 5 bases at V and 2 bases at J; junction bases unmatched: 12. Germline V CDR1 and CDR2: SGHAT, FQNNGV. The CDR3 consists of 17 residues. The CDR3 sequence: CASSADLAGGLTDTQYF. In nucleotides, the CDR3 is TGTGCCAGCAGCGCCGACCTCGCGGGGGGACTCACAGATACGCAGTATTTT.

This clone was recorded once. This chain connects TRBV5-6 to TRBJ2-3; 10 bases are shared with TRBD1. The V gene end was trimmed by 4 bases and the J gene end by 0 bases; junction bases not matched to a gene: 2. Looked up from germline, CDR1 is SGHDT and CDR2 is YYEEEE. CDR3 length equals 15 residues. CDR3 in amino acids: CASSRTGGSTDTQYF. The CDR3 region has the DNA TGTGCCAGCAGCCGGACAGGGGGAAGCACAGATACGCAGTATTTT.

This chain joins TRBV5-6 and TRBJ2-5; D remains ambiguous. V was shortened by 5 bases and J by 2 bases, with 13 bases between the two germline ends. CDR1 is SGHDT, CDR2 YYEEEE, per germline. The CDR3 runs 14 residues. The DNA of the CDR3 is TGTGCCAGCAGTCTGGCAGCCATACAAGAGACCCAGTACTTC. Translated, it gives CASSLAAIQETQYF.

The genes are TRBV6-5 and TRBJ1-4; D is unresolved. V lost 11 bases to trimming and J lost 12 bases, with 7 bases between them. The CDR3 extends over 8 amino acids. The germline V gene encodes CDR1 MNHEY and CDR2 SVGAGI. CDR3 sequence reads: CAGFELFF. CDR3 nucleotide sequence: TGTGCCGGCTTTGAACTGTTTTTT.

The chain employs TRBV6-5 and TRBJ1-2, with 7 bases fitting TRBD1. In germline, CDR1 is MNHEY, CDR2 SVGAGI. There are 13 residues in the CDR3. Trimming removed 4 bases from V and 5 bases from J; junction bases left unmatched: 4. The chain's CDR3 is CASSSGGPYGYTF. The CDR3, as DNA: TGTGCCAGCAGTTCAGGGGGACCGTATGGCTACACCTTC.

The chain combines TRBV4-1 with TRBJ2-5, with D unresolved. Trimming took 0 bases from V and 0 from J, leaving 8 bases between them. The CDR3 has 15 residues. Germline CDR1 MGHRA, CDR2 YSYEKL. The CDR3 DNA sequence: TGCGCCAGCAGCCAAGAACCTAGGAACCAAGAGACCCAGTACTTC. It is translated as CASSQEPRNQETQYF.

The chain employs TRBV6-5 and TRBJ2-5; 9 positions agree with TRBD1. The CDR3 runs to 15 residues. CDR1 and CDR2 from the germline V gene are MNHEY and SVGAGI. J gave up 5 bases and V 5 bases, and 9 bases lay outside the gene matches. This chain's CDR3 is CASSRTGDPPETQYF. The CDR3 DNA reads TGTGCCAGCAGTAGGACAGGGGACCCGCCGGAGACCCAGTACTTC.

The chain carries TRBV4-2 and TRBJ1-2; D is unresolved. Between the trimmed V and J ends, which lost 3 bases and 3 bases, there was a span of 17 bases. CDR3 length: 16 residues. Per germline, CDR1 LGHNA and CDR2 YNFKEQ. This CDR3 reads CASSQDGDSLYYGYTF. In nucleotides, the CDR3 is TGTGCCAGCAGCCAGGACGGGGATTCGTTATACTATGGCTACACCTTC.

The chain carries TRBV4-3 and TRBJ2-7, with D maybe TRBD2 (6 bases). Germline CDR1 reads LGHNA; CDR2 reads YSLEER. CDR3 length: 13 amino acids. Trimming removed 1 base at V and 4 bases at J, with 8 bases between. The CDR3 region is CASSQAGTYEQYF. Written as DNA, the CDR3 is TGCGCCAGCAGCCAAGCCGGGACTTACGAGCAGTACTTC.

This clone has just one count. The V gene is TRBV7-9, the J gene TRBJ1-5, with D maybe TRBD1 (6 bases). The CDR3 runs 14 residues. Trimming shortened V by 5 bases and J by 5 bases, and 13 bases separated the two germline ends. CDR1 is SEHNR and CDR2 is FQNEAQ in the germline V gene (reference sequence). The CDR3 reads CASSPTEGDQPQHF. In DNA form, the CDR3 reads TGTGCCAGCAGCCCCACCGAGGGGGATCAGCCCCAGCATTTT.